Listed below are T cell receptor beta chains from one sample, sequenced in a study of T cells in Graves' hyperthyroidism and ophthalmopathy. TCRdb recomputed calls from the multiplex PCR reads with MiXCR, one row per CDR3 protein. The table includes about 690,000 distinct CDR3 sequences, around a sixth detected once. The sequenced material came from blood. The receptors originated from a man in his fifties or sixties with Graves' hyperthyroidism. Each CDR3 is given with its conserved first and last residue. D genes are given only for firm matches. A clone size is listed for some rows: how often the clone was seen (once, few, many), or a class if it is expanded.

len: 16
j_gene: TRBJ2-2
d_gene: TRBD2
v_gene: TRBV11-3
abundance: many
CDR3aa: CASSLASGTNTGELFF
CDR3nt: TGTGCCAGCAGCTTAGCTAGCGGGACGAACACCGGGGAGCTGTTTTTT

len: 13
j_gene: TRBJ2-3
d_gene: -
v_gene: TRBV28
abundance: -
CDR3aa: CASSLSRGGTQYF
CDR3nt: TGTGCCAGCAGTTTATCCAGGGGGGGGACGCAGTATTTT

len: 15
j_gene: TRBJ2-3
d_gene: -
v_gene: TRBV7-9
abundance: -
CDR3aa: CASSKGPYPTDTQYF
CDR3nt: TGTGCCAGCAGCAAGGGACCATACCCCACAGATACGCAGTATTTT

len: 14
j_gene: TRBJ1-2
d_gene: -
v_gene: TRBV7-9
abundance: many
CDR3aa: CASNEGSAVYGYTF
CDR3nt: TGTGCCAGCAACGAGGGATCGGCCGTCTATGGCTACACCTTC

len: 14
j_gene: TRBJ1-4
d_gene: -
v_gene: TRBV20-1
abundance: -
CDR3aa: CSARLRGPRSELFF
CDR3nt: TGCAGTGCTCGCCTCCGGGGCCCCCGGTCGGAACTGTTTTTT

len: 13
j_gene: TRBJ2-5
d_gene: TRBD2
v_gene: TRBV19
abundance: -
CDR3aa: CASRASGQETQYF
CDR3nt: TGTGCCAGTAGGGCTAGCGGACAAGAGACCCAGTACTTC

len: 16
j_gene: TRBJ2-2
d_gene: TRBD1
v_gene: TRBV5-1
abundance: -
CDR3aa: CASSFSDRAGTGELFF
CDR3nt: TGCGCCAGCAGCTTTAGCGACAGGGCTGGCACCGGGGAGCTGTTTTTT

len: 14
j_gene: TRBJ1-1
d_gene: -
v_gene: TRBV12-3/TRBV12-4
abundance: -
CDR3aa: CASGPRDTETEAFF
CDR3nt: TGTGCCAGCGGACCCCGGGACACCGAAACTGAAGCTTTCTTT

len: 15
j_gene: TRBJ1-5
d_gene: TRBD1
v_gene: TRBV19
abundance: many
CDR3aa: CASKADRVRNQPQHF
CDR3nt: TGTGCCAGTAAAGCTGACAGGGTACGAAATCAGCCCCAGCATTTT

len: 17
j_gene: TRBJ1-4
d_gene: -
v_gene: TRBV2
abundance: many
CDR3aa: CASRTLITDRSNEKLFF
CDR3nt: TGTGCCAGCAGAACTCTAATTACGGACCGCTCTAATGAAAAACTGTTTTTT

len: 12
j_gene: TRBJ2-3
d_gene: -
v_gene: TRBV6-2/TRBV6-3
abundance: many
CDR3aa: CASSEGVDTQYF
CDR3nt: TGTGCCAGCAGCGAAGGGGTTGATACGCAGTATTTT

len: 16
j_gene: TRBJ1-5
d_gene: -
v_gene: TRBV7-6
abundance: many
CDR3aa: CASSLGGGTSNQPQHF
CDR3nt: TGTGCCAGCAGCTTAGGTGGGGGCACAAGCAATCAGCCCCAGCATTTT

len: 10
j_gene: TRBJ2-3
d_gene: -
v_gene: TRBV20-1
abundance: many
CDR3aa: CSAHSDTQYF
CDR3nt: TGCAGTGCTCACTCAGATACGCAGTATTTT

len: 15
j_gene: TRBJ1-2
d_gene: -
v_gene: TRBV28
abundance: many
CDR3aa: CASSLRYEINYGYTF
CDR3nt: TGTGCCAGCAGTTTAAGATATGAGATTAACTATGGCTACACCTTC

len: 15
j_gene: TRBJ1-4
d_gene: -
v_gene: TRBV7-9
abundance: once
CDR3aa: CASSLATGAGEKLFF
CDR3nt: TGTGCCAGCAGCTTAGCAACGGGGGCCGGGGAAAAACTGTTTTTT

len: 14
j_gene: TRBJ1-1
d_gene: TRBD1
v_gene: TRBV3-1
abundance: many
CDR3aa: CASSPWTGKAEAFF
CDR3nt: TGTGCCAGCAGCCCCTGGACAGGGAAGGCTGAAGCTTTCTTT

len: 15
j_gene: TRBJ2-7
d_gene: TRBD2
v_gene: TRBV4-3
abundance: -
CDR3aa: CASSQAASGSYEQYF
CDR3nt: TGCGCCAGCAGCCAAGCCGCTAGCGGGAGCTACGAGCAGTACTTC

len: 12
j_gene: TRBJ1-2
d_gene: -
v_gene: TRBV30
abundance: -
CDR3aa: CAWSMTSYGYTF
CDR3nt: TGTGCCTGGAGTATGACAAGCTATGGCTACACCTTC

len: 14
j_gene: TRBJ1-1
d_gene: TRBD1
v_gene: TRBV5-1
abundance: -
CDR3aa: CASSLEGRGTEALF
CDR3nt: TGCGCCAGCAGCTTGGAGGGCAGGGGGACTGAAGCTCTCTTT

len: 12
j_gene: TRBJ2-1
d_gene: -
v_gene: TRBV6-1
abundance: -
CDR3aa: CASSANGVMQFF
CDR3nt: TGTGCCAGCAGTGCCAACGGAGTAATGCAGTTCTTC

len: 18
j_gene: TRBJ2-2
d_gene: TRBD2
v_gene: TRBV7-9
abundance: once
CDR3aa: CASSLVEVAGANTGELFF
CDR3nt: TGTGCCAGCAGCTTAGTGGAGGTAGCGGGAGCCAACACCGGGGAGCTGTTTTTT

len: 13
j_gene: TRBJ1-1
d_gene: -
v_gene: TRBV20-1
abundance: many
CDR3aa: CSAPGIIDAEAFF
CDR3nt: TGCAGTGCCCCGGGCATCATAGACGCTGAAGCTTTCTTT

len: 20
j_gene: TRBJ2-1
d_gene: -
v_gene: TRBV30
abundance: few
CDR3aa: CAWSDGLGGTRGPYYNEQFF
CDR3nt: TGTGCCTGGAGCGATGGACTGGGGGGGACTAGGGGGCCCTACTACAATGAGCAGTTCTTC

len: 16
j_gene: TRBJ2-2
d_gene: -
v_gene: TRBV19
abundance: -
CDR3aa: CASSAAAGSNTGGLFF
CDR3nt: TGTGCCAGTAGCGCTGCCGCAGGATCGAACACCGGGGGGCTGTTTTTT

len: 14
j_gene: TRBJ2-3
d_gene: TRBD2
v_gene: TRBV6-2/TRBV6-3
abundance: few
CDR3aa: CASSLSGSQDTQYF
CDR3nt: TGTGCCAGCAGTTTGAGCGGGAGTCAAGATACGCAGTATTTT

len: 15
j_gene: TRBJ2-5
d_gene: TRBD2
v_gene: TRBV10-3
abundance: many
CDR3aa: CASRASGSSQETQYF
CDR3nt: TGTGCCAGCCGTGCTAGCGGGAGTAGCCAAGAGACCCAGTACTTC

len: 13
j_gene: TRBJ1-1
d_gene: TRBD1
v_gene: TRBV10-1
abundance: few
CDR3aa: CASSQDRHTEAFF
CDR3nt: TGCGCCAGCAGTCAGGACAGGCACACTGAAGCTTTCTTT

len: 14
j_gene: TRBJ2-7
d_gene: TRBD1
v_gene: TRBV27
abundance: many
CDR3aa: CASYSGQGPYEQYF
CDR3nt: TGTGCCAGCTACTCGGGACAGGGGCCATACGAGCAGTACTTC

len: 12
j_gene: TRBJ1-2
d_gene: TRBD1
v_gene: TRBV18
abundance: many
CDR3aa: CASSPGQNGYTF
CDR3nt: TGTGCCAGCTCACCGGGACAGAATGGCTACACCTTC

len: 14
j_gene: TRBJ1-6
d_gene: TRBD1
v_gene: TRBV7-9
abundance: many
CDR3aa: CASSPGQGQSPLHF
CDR3nt: TGTGCCAGCAGCCCGGGACAGGGTCAGTCACCCCTCCACTTT

len: 13
j_gene: TRBJ2-2
d_gene: TRBD1
v_gene: TRBV10-1
abundance: many
CDR3aa: CANPGQGTGELFF
CDR3nt: TGCGCCAACCCGGGACAGGGCACCGGGGAGCTGTTTTTT

len: 16
j_gene: TRBJ2-1
d_gene: TRBD2
v_gene: TRBV2
abundance: once
CDR3aa: CASTTGEGFSYNEQFF
CDR3nt: TGTGCCAGCACCACGGGGGAGGGGTTCTCCTACAATGAGCAGTTCTTC

len: 15
j_gene: TRBJ2-7
d_gene: TRBD1
v_gene: TRBV6-5
abundance: few
CDR3aa: CASSYDRVYSYEQYF
CDR3nt: TGTGCCAGCAGTTACGACAGGGTGTACTCCTACGAGCAGTACTTC

len: 14
j_gene: TRBJ2-7
d_gene: TRBD1
v_gene: TRBV5-8
abundance: -
CDR3aa: CASSYHRGDGEQYF
CDR3nt: TGTGCCAGCAGCTACCACAGGGGAGATGGCGAGCAGTACTTC

len: 18
j_gene: TRBJ2-5
d_gene: TRBD1
v_gene: TRBV6-1
abundance: many
CDR3aa: CASSEGPAGQGNSETQYF
CDR3nt: TGTGCCAGCAGTGAGGGTCCGGCGGGACAGGGAAATTCTGAGACCCAGTACTTC

len: 15
j_gene: TRBJ2-1
d_gene: TRBD2
v_gene: TRBV5-1
abundance: many
CDR3aa: CASSRLAGAHNEQFF
CDR3nt: TGCGCCAGCAGCCGACTAGCGGGAGCCCACAATGAGCAGTTCTTC

len: 16
j_gene: TRBJ1-1
d_gene: -
v_gene: TRBV9
abundance: many
CDR3aa: CASSARMVSGDTEAFF
CDR3nt: TGTGCCAGCAGCGCGAGAATGGTTTCAGGGGACACTGAAGCTTTCTTT

len: 16
j_gene: TRBJ1-5
d_gene: -
v_gene: TRBV2
abundance: many
CDR3aa: CASRVDGGLGNQPQHF
CDR3nt: TGTGCCAGCAGGGTCGATGGGGGGCTGGGCAATCAGCCCCAGCATTTT

len: 16
j_gene: TRBJ2-7
d_gene: -
v_gene: TRBV7-9
abundance: few
CDR3aa: CASSNGTDCMNYEQYF
CDR3nt: TGTGCCAGCAGCAACGGTACGGACTGCATGAACTACGAGCAGTACTTC

len: 14
j_gene: TRBJ1-2
d_gene: -
v_gene: TRBV12-5
abundance: -
CDR3aa: CASGQTGTSYGYTF
CDR3nt: TGTGCTAGTGGACAGACTGGGACCTCCTATGGCTACACCTTC

len: 16
j_gene: TRBJ2-7
d_gene: -
v_gene: TRBV7-9
abundance: few
CDR3aa: CASSLRTDCSSYEQYF
CDR3nt: TGTGCCAGCAGCTTACGGACGGACTGTAGCTCCTACGAGCAGTACTTC

len: 15
j_gene: TRBJ2-1
d_gene: -
v_gene: TRBV7-6
abundance: once
CDR3aa: CASSLADGTVNEQFF
CDR3nt: TGTGCCAGCAGCTTAGCGGATGGGACTGTCAATGAGCAGTTCTTC

len: 19
j_gene: TRBJ2-7
d_gene: TRBD2
v_gene: TRBV28
abundance: many
CDR3aa: CASSFPPGLAGGTPYEQYF
CDR3nt: TGTGCCAGCAGTTTCCCGCCCGGACTAGCGGGAGGAACACCCTACGAGCAGTACTTC

len: 15
j_gene: TRBJ1-5
d_gene: -
v_gene: TRBV9
abundance: few
CDR3aa: CASSVGDGFNQPQHF
CDR3nt: TGTGCCAGCAGCGTAGGGGACGGATTCAATCAGCCCCAGCATTTT

len: 13
j_gene: TRBJ1-3
d_gene: -
v_gene: TRBV11-1
abundance: few
CDR3aa: CASSLWFQDTIYF
CDR3nt: TGTGCCAGCAGCTTATGGTTTCAGGACACCATATATTTT

len: 14
j_gene: TRBJ1-1
d_gene: -
v_gene: TRBV19
abundance: -
CDR3aa: CASSPWAKSTEAFF
CDR3nt: TGTGCCAGTAGTCCCTGGGCCAAGAGCACTGAAGCTTTCTTT

len: 14
j_gene: TRBJ2-1
d_gene: TRBD2
v_gene: TRBV6-5
abundance: few
CDR3aa: CASRATSGRGEQFF
CDR3nt: TGTGCCAGCAGGGCGACTAGCGGGAGGGGTGAGCAGTTCTTC

len: 14
j_gene: TRBJ2-3
d_gene: -
v_gene: TRBV7-9
abundance: few
CDR3aa: CASPGAGNADTQYF
CDR3nt: TGTGCCAGTCCGGGGGCGGGCAACGCAGATACGCAGTATTTT

len: 15
j_gene: TRBJ2-4
d_gene: -
v_gene: TRBV10-1
abundance: -
CDR3aa: CASSEQSFGKNIQYF
CDR3nt: TGCGCCAGCAGTGAGCAGTCTTTCGGCAAAAACATTCAGTACTTC

len: 14
j_gene: TRBJ1-6
d_gene: -
v_gene: TRBV2
abundance: few
CDR3aa: CASSEGIVGSPLHF
CDR3nt: TGTGCCAGCAGTGAAGGAATTGTTGGTTCACCCCTCCACTTT

len: 13
j_gene: TRBJ2-7
d_gene: -
v_gene: TRBV12-3/TRBV12-4
abundance: many
CDR3aa: CASSFTVAYEQYF
CDR3nt: TGTGCCAGCAGTTTTACAGTCGCCTACGAGCAGTACTTC

len: 14
j_gene: TRBJ1-2
d_gene: TRBD1
v_gene: TRBV2
abundance: few
CDR3aa: CASSESTGTGGYTF
CDR3nt: TGTGCCAGCAGTGAATCGACAGGGACAGGTGGCTACACCTTC

len: 15
j_gene: TRBJ1-5
d_gene: TRBD1
v_gene: TRBV6-1
abundance: few
CDR3aa: CASSSRTGYNQPQHF
CDR3nt: TGTGCCAGCAGTTCCCGGACAGGGTACAATCAGCCCCAGCATTTT

len: 13
j_gene: TRBJ1-5
d_gene: TRBD1
v_gene: TRBV19
abundance: few
CDR3aa: CASTRTGRQPQHF
CDR3nt: TGTGCCAGTACCCGGACAGGGCGTCAGCCCCAGCATTTT

len: 13
j_gene: TRBJ1-5
d_gene: -
v_gene: TRBV19
abundance: few
CDR3aa: CASGQISNQPQHF
CDR3nt: TGTGCCAGTGGACAGATAAGCAATCAGCCCCAGCATTTT

len: 13
j_gene: TRBJ1-2
d_gene: -
v_gene: TRBV13
abundance: many
CDR3aa: CASSLWVEQGYTF
CDR3nt: TGTGCCAGCAGCTTGTGGGTTGAACAGGGTTACACCTTC

len: 13
j_gene: TRBJ1-1
d_gene: -
v_gene: TRBV10-3
abundance: many
CDR3aa: CAISVAENTEAFF
CDR3nt: TGTGCCATCAGTGTGGCAGAGAACACTGAAGCTTTCTTT

len: 12
j_gene: TRBJ2-3
d_gene: -
v_gene: TRBV7-2
abundance: few
CDR3aa: CASSSPADTQYF
CDR3nt: TGTGCCAGCAGCTCCCCCGCCGATACGCAGTATTTT

len: 14
j_gene: TRBJ2-7
d_gene: -
v_gene: TRBV10-3
abundance: -
CDR3aa: CAISASVRTEEQYF
CDR3nt: TGTGCCATCAGTGCTAGCGTTAGAACGGAAGAGCAGTACTTC

len: 15
j_gene: TRBJ1-5
d_gene: -
v_gene: TRBV15
abundance: many
CDR3aa: CATSRAGGFNQPQHF
CDR3nt: TGTGCCACCAGCAGAGCAGGAGGGTTCAATCAGCCCCAGCATTTT